What follows are 19 T cell receptor beta chains derived from one specimen sequenced in a study of OX40 agonist ivuxolimab in advanced cancers. The repertoire was sequenced with immunoSEQ multiplex PCR; TCRdb's copy has only in-frame clones and lacks some. Of around 80,000 clones in the sample, 86% were seen once. The specimen comprised CD4+ or CD8+ T cells sorted from blood, sampled in a trial of the OX40 agonist ivuxolimab. Receptors originate from an adult with an advanced solid tumor such as melanoma, head and neck, liver or kidney cancer.

This clone was seen a handful of times. A read error may account for a junction end that differs from germline. The J gene is TRBJ2-7, the V gene TRBV7-9; D gene ambiguous. The CDR3 is 13 amino acids. Germline V gives CDR1 SEHNR, CDR2 FQNEAQ (reference sequence). As DNA, the CDR3 is TGTGCCAGCAGCGTAGCCCCTACCTACGAGCAGTACTTC. It translates to CASSVAPTYEQYF.

This clone was observed a single time. This chain links TRBV6-6 with TRBJ2-7; D gene unclear. This CDR3 contains 15 residues. Trimming left V 2 bases short and J 6 bases short, with 17 bases between. Looked up from germline, CDR1 is MNHNY and CDR2 is SVGAGI (reference sequence). The CDR3 region has the DNA TGTGCCAGCAGTTACGTAGCCTTGAGGTGGGGCGAGCAGTACTTC. Translation gives CASSYVALRWGEQYF.

The chain carries TRBV6-1 and TRBJ1-4; D is possibly TRBD1 (5 bases). CDR1 MNHNS and CDR2 SASEGT come from the germline V gene. V lost 6 bases and J 4 bases, leaving 12 bases between the germline ends. CDR3 length: 14 amino acids. The CDR3 loop reads CASREGPFNEKLFF. The DNA for the CDR3 is TGTGCCAGCAGGGAGGGGCCCTTTAATGAAAAACTGTTTTTT.

The CDR3 region is CASSARSPSDGYTF. CDR3 nucleotides: TGCGCCAGCAGCGCCCGCTCTCCATCCGATGGCTACACCTTC. This chain uses TRBV5-1 with TRBJ1-2, with D unresolved. The CDR3 runs 14 residues. V was trimmed by 4 bases and J by 6 bases, leaving 16 bases between them. Germline values: CDR1 SGHRS, CDR2 YFSETQ.

The table lists this clone with a count of one. V and J are TRBV10-2 and TRBJ1-5; TRBD1 aligns across 8 bases. Trimming removed 2 bases from V and 6 bases from J; junction bases left unmatched: 0. The germline CDR1 and CDR2 sequences are WSHSY and SAAADI. CDR3 length: 13 amino acids. CDR3 protein: CASSETGGQPQHF. The CDR3 DNA is TGCGCCAGCAGTGAGACAGGGGGTCAGCCCCAGCATTTT.

The V and J genes are TRBV18 and TRBJ1-5, with a possible D match to TRBD1 (5 bases). Germline-derived CDR1 and CDR2 are KGHSH and LQKENI. V lost 0 bases and J 7 bases, leaving 16 bases between the germline ends. This CDR3 spans 16 amino acids. The chain's CDR3 is CASSPPNGERGQPQHF. CDR3 in DNA: TGTGCCAGCTCACCACCGAACGGGGAAAGGGGCCAGCCCCAGCATTTT.

The J gene is TRBJ2-1, the V gene TRBV18, with a tentative D call TRBD2 (5 bases). This CDR3 spans 16 amino acids. CDR1 and CDR2 (germline): KGHSH, LQKENI. V was cut by 3 bases and J by 0 bases, with 12 bases left in between. The CDR3 region has the DNA TGTGCCAGCTCACCCCCCACGGGGTTCTCCTACAATGAGCAGTTCTTC. It translates to CASSPPTGFSYNEQFF.

This clone was picked up a small number of times. The J gene is TRBJ1-1, the V gene TRBV19; 10 bases are a match to TRBD1. Germline V gene data show CDR1 as LNHDA and CDR2 as SQIVND (reference sequence). V dropped 4 bases and J dropped 4; count of bases not matched to a gene: 3. The CDR3 covers 14 residues. CDR3 in DNA: TGTGCCAGTAGTAGGACAGGGGGTTCCACTGAAGCTTTCTTT. Translated: CASSRTGGSTEAFF. Full variable domain (remainder filled in from reference TRBV19 and TRBJ1-1): DGGITQSPKYLFRKEGQNVTLSCEQNLNHDAMYWYRQDPGQGLRLIYYSQIVNDFQKGDIAEGYSVSREKKESFPLTVTSAQKNPTAFYLCASSRTGGSTEAFFGQGTRLTVV.

The chain uses TRBV5-6 and TRBJ1-5, with D hard to call. Germline V lookup: CDR1 SGHDT, CDR2 YYEEEE. The CDR3 is made up of 13 amino acids. The V end lost 0 bases, the J end lost 6 bases, and 7 bases lay between the germline ends. CDR3 coding DNA: TGTGCCAGCAGCTTGGGGTGGGGTCAGCCCCAGCATTTT. Amino acid sequence: CASSLGWGQPQHF.

This sequence joins TRBV30 and TRBJ2-7; 12 bases line up with TRBD2. Germline V CDR1 and CDR2: GTSNPN, SVGIG (reference sequence). The CDR3 is 13 residues long. With 5 bases clipped from V and 7 bases from J, the junction kept 6 bases outside the gene matches. CDR3 nucleotide sequence: TGTGCCTGGGGACTAGCGGGACCGAGGGAGCAGTACTTC. Translating gives CAWGLAGPREQYF.

V is TRBV5-1 and J is TRBJ2-7; TRBD2 matches 16 bases. J lost 2 bases, V lost 4 bases, and 9 bases had no gene match. Germline V gene sequence: CDR1 SGHRS, CDR2 YFSETQ. This CDR3 is built from 18 residues. The CDR3, as DNA: TGCGCCAGCAGCATGGGACTAGCGGGAGGGGGGGAGACCTACGAGCAGTACTTC. Protein: CASSMGLAGGGETYEQYF.

This CDR3 is CASSHPRDGQTQYF. DNA of the CDR3: TGTGCCAGCAGCCACCCCCGGGACGGGCAAACCCAGTACTTC. The rearrangement joins TRBV7-3 to TRBJ2-5, with D tentatively TRBD1 or TRBD2 (5 bases each). The CDR3 length is 14 residues. The V gene's germline CDR1 is SGHTA and CDR2 FQGTGA. Trimming left V 5 bases short and J 8 bases short, with 18 bases between.

The chain links TRBV12-5 to TRBJ2-1; possible D gene TRBD2, 6 bases. The CDR3 is 15 residues long. Germline-derived CDR1 and CDR2 are LGHNT and FRNRAP. The ends were cut back, 7 bases at V and 5 bases at J, with 18 bases in the middle. The CDR3 DNA is TGTGCTAGTGTTCATGTGGGGGGAAGGGACAATGAGCAGTTCTTC. Translation gives CASVHVGGRDNEQFF.

The J gene is TRBJ1-5, the V gene TRBV4-1, with 7 positions matching TRBD1. The CDR3 has 16 amino acids. The V gene end was trimmed by 3 bases and the J gene end by 1 base; junction bases not matched to a gene: 6. CDR1 and CDR2 from the germline V gene are MGHRA and YSYEKL. For the CDR3, the DNA is TGCGCCAGCAGCCATAGACAGGGCGGGAGCAATCAGCCCCAGCATTTT. As protein: CASSHRQGGSNQPQHF.

This clone occurred once. The chain employs TRBV5-4 and TRBJ2-2, with 7 bases fitting TRBD1. Germline V lookup: CDR1 SGHNT, CDR2 YYREEE (reference sequence). The CDR3 runs 16 residues. The trim removed 0 bases at V and 3 bases at J, leaving 5 bases unmatched. As DNA, the CDR3 is TGTGCCAGCAGCTTGGCGACAGGGAAGCACACCGGGGAGCTGTTTTTT. This sequence encodes CASSLATGKHTGELFF.

The chain recombines TRBV18 with TRBJ1-2; 7 bases line up with TRBD1. Trimming removed 3 bases from V and 4 bases from J; junction bases left unmatched: 5. The CDR3 runs to 14 residues. In germline, CDR1 is KGHSH, CDR2 LQKENI. As DNA, the CDR3 is TGTGCCAGCTCACCTCCGGGACAGTTCTATGGCTACACCTTC. Its translation is CASSPPGQFYGYTF.

V usage is TRBV7-6 and J usage is TRBJ1-6; D is unresolved. Germline lookup yields CDR1 SGHVS and CDR2 FNYEAQ. CDR3 length: 15 amino acids. Trimming shortened V by 1 base and J by 5 bases, and 9 bases separated the two germline ends. CDR3: CASSLGPGDNSPLHF. Here the CDR3 DNA reads TGTGCCAGCAGCTTAGGGCCCGGTGATAATTCACCCCTCCACTTT.

This chain uses TRBV7-2 with TRBJ1-2; D possibly corresponds to TRBD1 (6 bases). V gave up 4 bases and J gave up 8 bases, with 14 bases separating them. Germline V lookup: CDR1 SGHTA, CDR2 FQGNSA. The CDR3 is 13 residues long. The CDR3 here is CASSSLAGAGYTF. DNA for the CDR3: TGTGCCAGCAGCTCCCTGGCGGGGGCGGGCTACACCTTC.

The chain has TRBV7-9 and TRBJ2-2, with 15 bases identical to TRBD2. This CDR3 has 18 amino acids. Germline CDR1 SEHNR, CDR2 FQNEAQ (reference sequence). J was trimmed by 2 bases and V by 5 bases; bases with no gene match: 6. The chain's CDR3 is CASSPGLAGGPNTGELFF. CDR3 in DNA: TGTGCCAGCAGCCCCGGACTAGCGGGAGGGCCAAACACCGGGGAGCTGTTTTTT.